These 14 T cell receptor beta chains came from one sample sequenced in a study of blood T cell repertoires in COVID-19. TCRdb keeps only in-frame clones here, not all; method: immunoSEQ multiplex PCR. The data show 200,000 to 300,000 clones, with around 85% seen just once and roughly 3.1% held by the top ten. Sequences were obtained from PBMCs or T cells enriched from blood (not recorded which). These receptors were collected from a woman between 40 and 55 years old with acute COVID-19.

The gene calls are TRBV11-3 and TRBJ2-1, with D perhaps matching TRBD2 (6 bases). Trimming removed 4 bases from V and 1 base from J, with 11 bases in between. Germline V gene lookup returns CDR1 SGHNT and CDR2 YENEEA. The CDR3 is made up of 15 amino acids. The CDR3 nucleotides read TGTGCCAGCAGCTCTCTTAGCGGATCCTACAATGAGCAGTTCTTC. This translates into CASSSLSGSYNEQFF.

This chain joins TRBV5-4 and TRBJ1-2; a possible D gene is TRBD1 (5 bases). From germline, CDR1 is SGHNT and CDR2 YYREEE (reference sequence). The V end was cut by 4 bases, the J end by 1 base, with 11 bases between. This CDR3 is 14 amino acids long. The CDR3 DNA is TGTGCCAGCAGCCCGACAGAATTTAACTATGGCTACACCTTC. It encodes CASSPTEFNYGYTF. The complete variable domain, with remaining parts taken from reference TRBV5-4 and TRBJ1-2, reads ETGVTQSPTHLIKTRGQQVTLRCSSQSGHNTVSWYQQALGQGPQFIFQYYREEENGRGNFPPRFSGLQFPNYSSELNVNALELDDSALYLCASSPTEFNYGYTFGSGTRLTVV.

This clone appeared a single time. The chain uses TRBV12-3 or TRBV12-4 and TRBJ1-2, with 7 nucleotides matching TRBD1. There are 13 residues in the CDR3. V shed 3 bases, J shed 5 bases, and the junction held 3 bases outside the gene matches. The CDR3 sequence: CASSFQQGYGYTF. The CDR3 DNA is TGTGCCAGCAGTTTTCAACAGGGGTATGGCTACACCTTC.

The J gene is TRBJ1-2, the V gene TRBV5-1, with 9 bases lining up with TRBD1. Germline lookup yields CDR1 SGHRS and CDR2 YFSETQ. V was pared by 4 bases and J by 6 bases, with 10 bases of the junction left unmatched. CDR3 length equals 15 residues. The CDR3 DNA follows: TGCGCCAGCAGCACGCAGGGACAGGGAGTTGATGGCTACACCTTC. It specifies CASSTQGQGVDGYTF.

The CDR3 DNA follows: TGTGCCAGCAGTGCCTCTAGCGGGAGATCCTACAATGAGCAGTTCTTC. It encodes CASSASSGRSYNEQFF. The chain is built from TRBV28 and TRBJ2-1; 10 nucleotides agree with TRBD2. Germline values: CDR1 MDHEN, CDR2 SYDVKM. The J segment lost 1 base and the V segment lost 5 bases, leaving 5 bases of the junction unmatched. This CDR3 is built from 16 residues.

The table lists this clone with a count of one. This sequence joins TRBV9 and TRBJ2-3, with D tentatively TRBD2 (6 bases). The V and J ends lost 4 bases and 4 bases respectively, with 19 bases between them. Germline CDR1 SGDLS, CDR2 YYNGEE. The CDR3 spans 16 residues. This CDR3 reads CASSPFVAGPSDTQYF. The CDR3 bases are TGTGCCAGCAGCCCTTTTGTGGCGGGACCGTCAGATACGCAGTATTTT.

This sequence joins TRBV3-1 (or the pseudogene TRBV3-2) and TRBJ1-3; D is ambiguous. Per germline, CDR1 LGHDT and CDR2 YNNKEL (reference sequence). CDR3 size: 14 residues. V shed 4 bases and J shed 2 bases, with 9 bases lying between them. In DNA form, the CDR3 reads TGTGCCAGCAGCCCCTCTCTTACTGGAAACACCATATATTTT. Translating it yields CASSPSLTGNTIYF.

V gene TRBV14 combines with J gene TRBJ2-1; 10 bases line up with TRBD2. Germline V gene lookup returns CDR1 SGHDN and CDR2 FVKESK. Losses at the gene ends were 0 bases for V and 4 bases for J; bases not matched to a gene: 0. This CDR3 contains 15 residues. In nucleotides, the CDR3 is TGTGCCAGCAGCCAAGAAGCGGGAGGGTACAATGAGCAGTTCTTC. Translation: CASSQEAGGYNEQFF.

The genes are TRBV9 and TRBJ1-6, with 8 nucleotides matching TRBD1. Losses at the gene ends were 0 bases for V and 10 bases for J; bases not matched to a gene: 6. Germline V gene lookup returns CDR1 SGDLS and CDR2 YYNGEE. The CDR3 spans 15 residues. CDR3 in DNA: TGTGCCAGCAGCGTAGGGGGACAGGAGCTATCACCCCTCCACTTT. Residues: CASSVGGQELSPLHF.

The chain employs TRBV6-5 and TRBJ2-5, with a tentative D call TRBD2 (6 bases). Trimming took 6 bases from V and 5 from J, leaving 13 bases between them. The CDR3 spans 13 residues. The germline gives CDR1 MNHEY, CDR2 SVGAGI. CDR3 loop: CASRPFRGETQYF. CDR3 sequence (DNA): TGTGCCAGCAGACCCTTTCGGGGGGAGACCCAGTACTTC.

The rearrangement links TRBV5-1 to TRBJ2-7, with TRBD1 matching over 11 bases. CDR3 length: 15 amino acids. The V gene's germline CDR1 is SGHRS and CDR2 YFSETQ. Losses at the gene ends were 5 bases for V and 6 bases for J; bases not matched to a gene: 10. CDR3 sequence reads: CASRDILGQGAEQYF. The DNA of the CDR3 is TGCGCCAGCAGAGACATTCTTGGACAGGGGGCCGAGCAGTACTTC.

The CDR3 protein is CASSYSAGKYKAFF. CDR3 sequence (DNA): TGTGCCAGCAGTTACTCAGCAGGGAAATATAAAGCTTTCTTT. V and J are TRBV6-5 and TRBJ1-1; possibly TRBD1 for D (5 bases). Germline CDR1 is MNHEY and CDR2 is SVGAGI. The CDR3 totals 14 residues. Trimming shortened V by 0 bases and J by 9 bases, and 14 bases separated the two germline ends.

CDR3 loop: CATSGWTGGGNEQFF. CDR3 DNA sequence: TGTGCCACCAGTGGTTGGACAGGGGGTGGAAATGAGCAGTTCTTC. The genes are TRBV24-1 and TRBJ2-1, with 10 bases fitting TRBD1. From germline, CDR1 is KGHDR and CDR2 SFDVKD. The CDR3 extends over 15 amino acids. V lost 5 bases and J lost 7; bases outside the gene matches: 7.

The chain links TRBV19 to TRBJ2-1, with 9 bases that match TRBD1. CDR1 and CDR2 from the germline V gene are LNHDA and SQIVND (reference sequence). The CDR3 is 12 amino acids. V lost 5 bases to trimming and J lost 12 bases; unmatched junction nucleotides: 5. In nucleotides, the CDR3 is TGTGCCAGTAGTGCCGGACAGGGGTCGCAGTTCTTC. Its protein product is CASSAGQGSQFF. Complete variable domain (other parts from reference TRBV19 and TRBJ2-1): DGGITQSPKYLFRKEGQNVTLSCEQNLNHDAMYWYRQDPGQGLRLIYYSQIVNDFQKGDIAEGYSVSREKKESFPLTVTSAQKNPTAFYLCASSAGQGSQFFGPGTRLTVL.